This is a list of T cell receptor beta chains from one sample in a study of blood T cell repertoires in COVID-19. Assay: immunoSEQ multiplex PCR; the TCRdb copy retains only in-frame clones and omits some. There are some 200,000 clones in the sample; 80% to 90% occur only once, and approximately 10% lies in the top ten. Specimen: peripheral blood. The receptors stem from a man between 50 and 59 years old with active or convalescent COVID-19. The CDR3 runs from the conserved cysteine through the conserved F or W. Fields, in order: CDR3 protein, CDR3 DNA, D gene, V gene, J gene, clone size. D genes are given only for firm matches. For some rows the clone size is stated as once, few or many, or as a class when expanded; others skip it.

CASSPPSGVIEKLFF,TGTGCCAGCTCACCACCGTCGGGGGTCATTGAAAAACTGTTTTTT,.,TRBV18,TRBJ1-4,.
CASSLGGDYGYTF,TGTGCCAGCAGTTTAGGGGGGGACTATGGCTACACCTTC,.,TRBV12-3/TRBV12-4,TRBJ1-2,few
CASSEIAGGPRYNEQFF,TGTGCCAGTAGCGAGATAGCGGGGGGGCCTAGGTACAATGAGCAGTTCTTC,TRBD2,TRBV19,TRBJ2-1,.
CSVESGFGNTIYF,TGCAGCGTTGAATCAGGGTTTGGAAACACCATATATTTT,.,TRBV29-1,TRBJ1-3,.
CASSPPWGLSGNTIYF,TGTGCCAGCTCACCACCGTGGGGCCTCTCTGGAAACACCATATATTTT,.,TRBV18,TRBJ1-3,few
CASRSRRQSETEAFF,TGTGCCAGCAGATCCCGGAGACAGTCCGAGACTGAAGCTTTCTTT,.,TRBV2,TRBJ1-1,.
CASSFGQAEAFF,TGTGCCAGCAGCTTTGGACAGGCTGAAGCTTTCTTT,TRBD1,TRBV7-9,TRBJ1-1,.
CASSLLPGQGAGYTF,TGTGCCAGCAGTCTCCTTCCGGGACAGGGTGCGGGCTACACCTTC,TRBD1,TRBV6-5,TRBJ1-2,.
CASSLDRGEETQYF,TGTGCCAGCAGCTTAGACCGCGGGGAAGAGACCCAGTACTTC,.,TRBV7-2,TRBJ2-5,.
CASKSGLAGEQYF,TGTGCCAGCAAATCCGGGCTAGCTGGCGAGCAGTACTTC,.,TRBV28,TRBJ2-7,.
CASSFGLAGDEQYF,TGTGCCAGCAGCTTCGGACTAGCGGGAGACGAGCAGTACTTC,TRBD2,TRBV7-2,TRBJ2-7,.
CASSLGGGAHNEQFF,TGTGCCAGCAGCTTAGGCGGGGGGGCCCACAATGAGCAGTTCTTC,TRBD2,TRBV7-9,TRBJ2-1,.
CASSLDTGNSPLHF,TGTGCCAGCTCACTTGATACAGGAAATTCACCCCTCCACTTT,.,TRBV18,TRBJ1-6,.
CASRGTGRTGELFF,TGTGCCAGCAGGGGGACAGGGCGCACCGGGGAGCTGTTTTTT,TRBD1,TRBV28,TRBJ2-2,.
CASSLEGGRSPLHF,TGTGCCAGCAGCTTGGAAGGGGGCCGTTCACCCCTCCACTTT,TRBD1,TRBV7-8,TRBJ1-6,.
CASSATGGHSPLHF,TGTGCCAGCAGCGCGACAGGGGGGCATTCACCCCTCCACTTT,TRBD1,TRBV7-2,TRBJ1-6,.
CASSLSGGNQPQHF,TGCGCCAGCAGCTTGTCAGGGGGCAATCAGCCCCAGCATTTT,.,TRBV5-1,TRBJ1-5,.
CASSPEASSAYEQYF,TGCGCCAGCAGCCCCGAAGCCTCCTCCGCCTACGAGCAGTACTTC,.,TRBV5-1,TRBJ2-7,.
CASSISGFTEAFF,TGTGCCAGCAGTATTTCGGGGTTCACTGAAGCTTTCTTT,.,TRBV11-2,TRBJ1-1,.
CASSLGWDSISGNTIYF,TGTGCCAGCAGCTTAGGTTGGGACAGCATCTCTGGAAACACCATATATTTT,TRBD1,TRBV7-6,TRBJ1-3,.
CASSKSKAPPSSLFF,TGTGCCAGCAGCAAATCGAAGGCTCCCCCTAGCTCACTGTTTTTT,.,TRBV21-1,TRBJ1-4,.
CASSQAGGPETQYF,TGCGCCAGCAGCCAAGCGGGAGGCCCAGAGACCCAGTACTTC,TRBD2,TRBV5-1,TRBJ2-5,once
CASSQDRYSNQPQHF,TGTGCCAGCAGCCAAGACAGGTATAGCAATCAGCCCCAGCATTTT,.,TRBV4-2,TRBJ1-5,.
CASSPMTGRANIQYF,TGTGCCAGCAGTCCTATGACAGGACGGGCAAACATTCAGTACTTC,.,TRBV2,TRBJ2-4,once
CASSHADRGKKNEKLFF,TGTGCCAGCAGCCACGCGGACAGGGGGAAGAAAAATGAAAAACTGTTTTTT,TRBD1,TRBV5-8,TRBJ1-4,once
CASSLGPQGRLFF,TGTGCCAGCAGTTTGGGCCCCCAGGGGAGACTGTTTTTT,.,TRBV12-3/TRBV12-4,TRBJ1-4,.
CASSSGQGYSDEKLFF,TGTGCCAGCAGCTCTGGACAGGGGTATAGCGATGAAAAACTGTTTTTT,TRBD1,TRBV7-9,TRBJ1-4,.
CASSFPSLSYNEQFF,TGTGCCAGCAGCTTTCCCTCGCTGAGTTACAATGAGCAGTTCTTC,.,TRBV7-9,TRBJ2-1,.